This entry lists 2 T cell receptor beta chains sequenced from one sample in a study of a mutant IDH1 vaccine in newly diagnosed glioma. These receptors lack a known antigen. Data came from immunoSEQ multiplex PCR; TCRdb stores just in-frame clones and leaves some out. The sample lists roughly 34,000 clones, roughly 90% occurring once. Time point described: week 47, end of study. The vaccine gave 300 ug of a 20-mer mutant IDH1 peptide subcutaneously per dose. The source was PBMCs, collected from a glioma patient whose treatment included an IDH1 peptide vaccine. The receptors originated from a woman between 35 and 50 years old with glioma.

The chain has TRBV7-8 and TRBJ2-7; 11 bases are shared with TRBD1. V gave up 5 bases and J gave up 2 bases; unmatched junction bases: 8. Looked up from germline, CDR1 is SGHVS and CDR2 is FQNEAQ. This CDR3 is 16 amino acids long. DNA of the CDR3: TGTGCCAGCAGCCCTTGGACAGGGGGCCCCACCTACGAGCAGTACTTC. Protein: CASSPWTGGPTYEQYF.

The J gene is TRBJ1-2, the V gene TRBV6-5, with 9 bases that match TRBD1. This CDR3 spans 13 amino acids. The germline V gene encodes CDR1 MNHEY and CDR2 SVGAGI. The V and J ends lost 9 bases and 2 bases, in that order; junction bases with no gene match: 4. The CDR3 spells CASGQGINYGYTF. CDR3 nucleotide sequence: TGTGCCAGTGGACAGGGGATAAACTATGGCTACACCTTC.